This T cell receptor (beta chain) was recovered during a study of T cell repertoires in cytomegalovirus infection. TCRdb reprocessed the reads via MiXCR and lists one record per CDR3 protein. Of about 160,000 distinct CDR3 sequences listed, less than 25% are singletons. Germline V gives CDR1 MNHEY, CDR2 SVGEGT. V was pared by 6 bases and J by 7 bases, with 19 bases between. The CDR3 runs 16 residues. The table lists this clonotype with a few counts. Its specificity is unknown. The input for sequencing was CD8+ T cells from cultured PBMCs, taken from culture after CMV antigen stimulation. The chain joins TRBV6-2 or TRBV6-3 to TRBJ1-6; a weak D match, TRBD1 (6 bases). The TCR originated in a human donor in good health (CMV status not recorded). Some clones in this sample may be carry-over from other donors' samples. CDR3 protein: CASSPSGAGANSPLHF. In nucleotides, the CDR3 is TGTGCCAGCAGCCCGTCCGGGGCAGGGGCGAATTCACCCCTCCACTTT.